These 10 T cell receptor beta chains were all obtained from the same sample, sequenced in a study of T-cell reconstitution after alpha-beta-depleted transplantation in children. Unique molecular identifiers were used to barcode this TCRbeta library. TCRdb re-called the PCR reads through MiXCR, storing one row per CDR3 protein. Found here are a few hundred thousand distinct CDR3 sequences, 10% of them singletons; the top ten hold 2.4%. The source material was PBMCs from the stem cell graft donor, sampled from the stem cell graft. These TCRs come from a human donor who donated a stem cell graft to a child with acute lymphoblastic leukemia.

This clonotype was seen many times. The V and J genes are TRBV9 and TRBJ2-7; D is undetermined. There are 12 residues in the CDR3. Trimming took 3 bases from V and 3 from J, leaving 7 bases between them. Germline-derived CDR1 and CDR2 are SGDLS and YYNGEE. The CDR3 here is CASSGDHYEQYF. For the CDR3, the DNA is TGTGCCAGCAGCGGCGACCACTACGAGCAGTACTTC.

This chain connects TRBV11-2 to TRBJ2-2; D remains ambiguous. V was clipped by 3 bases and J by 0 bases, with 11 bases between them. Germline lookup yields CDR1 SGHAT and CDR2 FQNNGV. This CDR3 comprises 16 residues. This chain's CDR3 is CASSLRIQTNTGELFF. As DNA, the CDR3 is TGTGCCAGCAGCTTGAGAATTCAAACGAACACCGGGGAGCTGTTTTTT.

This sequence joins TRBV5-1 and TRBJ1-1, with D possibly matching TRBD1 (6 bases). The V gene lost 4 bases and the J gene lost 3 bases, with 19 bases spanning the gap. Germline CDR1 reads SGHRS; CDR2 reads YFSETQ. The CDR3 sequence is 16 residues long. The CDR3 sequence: CASSRGSTGPYTEAFF. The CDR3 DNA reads TGCGCCAGCAGCCGTGGTTCAACAGGGCCTTACACTGAAGCTTTCTTT.

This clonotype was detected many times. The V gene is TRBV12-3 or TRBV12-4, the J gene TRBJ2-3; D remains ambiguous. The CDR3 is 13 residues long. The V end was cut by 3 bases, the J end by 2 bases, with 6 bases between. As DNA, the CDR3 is TGTGCCAGCAGTTTCTGGACCACAGATACGCAGTATTTT. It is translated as CASSFWTTDTQYF.

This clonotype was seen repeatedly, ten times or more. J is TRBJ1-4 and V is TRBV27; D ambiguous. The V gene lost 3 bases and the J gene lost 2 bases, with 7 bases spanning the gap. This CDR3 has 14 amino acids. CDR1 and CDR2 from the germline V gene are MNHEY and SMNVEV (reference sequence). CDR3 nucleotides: TGTGCCAGCAGTTTCGGGAGTACTAATGAAAAACTGTTTTTT. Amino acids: CASSFGSTNEKLFF. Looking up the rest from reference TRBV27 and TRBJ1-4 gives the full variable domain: EAQVTQNPRYLITVTGKKLTVTCSQNMNHEYMSWYRQDPGLGLRQIYYSMNVEVTDKGDVPEGYKVSRKEKRNFPLILESPSPNQTSLYFCASSFGSTNEKLFFGSGTQLSVL.

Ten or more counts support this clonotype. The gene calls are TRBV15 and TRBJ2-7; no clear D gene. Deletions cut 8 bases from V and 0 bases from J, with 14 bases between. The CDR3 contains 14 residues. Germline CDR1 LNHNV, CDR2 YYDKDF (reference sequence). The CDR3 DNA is TGTGCCACCCTCTCGGACCGAGGCTCCTACGAGCAGTACTTC. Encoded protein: CATLSDRGSYEQYF.

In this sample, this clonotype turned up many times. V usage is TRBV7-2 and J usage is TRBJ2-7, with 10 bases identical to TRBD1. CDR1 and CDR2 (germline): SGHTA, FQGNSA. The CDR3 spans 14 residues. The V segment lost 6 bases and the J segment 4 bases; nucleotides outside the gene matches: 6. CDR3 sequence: CASSSDRGPYEQYF. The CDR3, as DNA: TGTGCCAGCAGTTCTGACAGGGGGCCTTACGAGCAGTACTTC.

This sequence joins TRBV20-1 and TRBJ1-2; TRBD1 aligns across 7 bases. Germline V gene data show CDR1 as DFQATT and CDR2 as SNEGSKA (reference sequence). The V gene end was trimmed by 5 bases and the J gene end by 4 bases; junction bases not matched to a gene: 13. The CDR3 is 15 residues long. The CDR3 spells CSAAEFRQGIYGYTF. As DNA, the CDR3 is TGCAGTGCTGCGGAGTTCCGACAGGGCATCTATGGCTACACCTTC.

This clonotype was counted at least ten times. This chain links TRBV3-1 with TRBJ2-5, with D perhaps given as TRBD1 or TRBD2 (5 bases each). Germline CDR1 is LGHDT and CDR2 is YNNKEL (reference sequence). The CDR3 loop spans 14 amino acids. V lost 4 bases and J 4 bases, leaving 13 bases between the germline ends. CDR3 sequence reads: CASSLSRGGETQYF. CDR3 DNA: TGTGCCAGCAGCCTTTCCCGGGGCGGAGAGACCCAGTACTTC.

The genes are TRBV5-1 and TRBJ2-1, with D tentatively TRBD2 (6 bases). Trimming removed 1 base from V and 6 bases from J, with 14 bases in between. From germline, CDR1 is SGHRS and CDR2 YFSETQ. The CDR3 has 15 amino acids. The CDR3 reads CASSLLGGGANEQFF. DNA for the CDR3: TGCGCCAGCAGCTTGCTTGGAGGAGGGGCCAATGAGCAGTTCTTC.